This T cell receptor (beta chain) was sequenced in a study of T-cell memory formation after mild COVID-19. Study at large: Across donors, TCR clusters were largely donor specific.

Findings and limits, study-wide: Memory from before infection featured some responding clones, which suggests cross-reactive memory joined. Contracting clones from day 15 to 85 showed balanced CD4/CD8; later expanders favored CD4+.

5'RACE primed at constant segments yielded TCR alpha and TCR beta cDNA libraries bearing sample barcodes and UMIs. TCRdb called the 5' RACE reads again in MiXCR, with one record for every CDR3 protein. The sample lists 410,000 or so distinct CDR3 sequences; 20% to 25% were seen once. The CDR3 loop spans 15 amino acids. V was shortened by 3 bases and J by 8 bases, with 19 bases between the two germline ends. CDR1 is LNHDA, CDR2 SQIVND, per germline (reference sequence). Of note for this clonotype: The antigen is not known.

The source material was PBMCs or a T cell subset sorted from them (not recorded which). This TCR came from an adult woman who had mild COVID-19 (a few samples of this study predate the infection). Cell type and time point are not known. The J gene is TRBJ1-1, the V gene TRBV19, with D possibly being TRBD1 (5 bases). CDR3 nucleotide sequence: TGTGCCAGTAGTATCGGGCTTACGGGACCCGGGGAAGCTTTCTTT. Amino acid sequence: CASSIGLTGPGEAFF.